Listed here are 27 T cell receptor beta chains from one sample, sequenced in a study of T cell responses to AZD1222 COVID-19 vaccine. Profiled with immunoSEQ multiplex PCR; TCRdb holds only in-frame clones, not every one. The sample has approximately 99,000 clones; 89% are singletons. The sample was peripheral blood, taken on day 0 of MenACWY control vaccination. The source of these receptors is an adult in good health.

The chain uses TRBV10-2 and TRBJ2-4, with D hard to call. Germline CDR1 and CDR2: WSHSY and SAAADI. Trimming took off 2 bases at V and 7 bases at J, with 9 bases between the two ends. The CDR3 has 13 amino acids. CDR3 bases: TGCGCCAGCAGTGAGCAGGATTGGAACATTCAGTACTTC. Protein sequence: CASSEQDWNIQYF.

This chain uses TRBV4-1 with TRBJ1-3; no reliable D call. This CDR3 is built from 15 residues. V was cut by 0 bases and J by 0 bases, with 6 bases left in between. The germline gives CDR1 MGHRA, CDR2 YSYEKL. The CDR3 DNA sequence: TGCGCCAGCAGCCAAGAAGGAGCCTCTGGAAACACCATATATTTT. Translating it yields CASSQEGASGNTIYF.

This rearrangement joins TRBV12-3 or TRBV12-4 to TRBJ2-3, with TRBD2 matching over 8 bases. V shed 6 bases, J shed 4 bases, and the junction held 3 bases outside the gene matches. The CDR3 loop spans 13 amino acids. The CDR3 bases are TGTGCCAGCAGCCACGGGGGGGCAGATACGCAGTATTTT. This gives the protein CASSHGGADTQYF.

The V gene is TRBV2, the J gene TRBJ1-2; D is unresolved. The germline gives CDR1 SNHLY, CDR2 FYNNEI. The CDR3 totals 14 residues. V gave up 5 bases and J gave up 1 base, with 11 bases separating them. The CDR3 DNA follows: TGTGCCAGCAGTCCTAGATCCCTTAACTATGGCTACACCTTC. Amino acids: CASSPRSLNYGYTF. Full variable domain (outside the CDR3, taken from reference TRBV2 and TRBJ1-2): EPEVTQTPSHQVTQMGQEVILRCVPISNHLYFYWYRQILGQKVEFLVSFYNNEISEKSEIFDDQFSVERPDGSNFTLKIRSTKLEDSAMYFCASSPRSLNYGYTFGSGTRLTVV.

The chain is built from TRBV13 and TRBJ2-7, with 11 bases identical to TRBD1. Trimming took 3 bases from V and 6 from J; bases not matched to a gene: 4. Germline V gene sequence: CDR1 PRHDT, CDR2 FYEKMQ (reference sequence). The CDR3 runs to 14 residues. CDR3 coding DNA: TGTGCCAGCAGCTTGGACAGGGGGCTGGGCGAGCAGTACTTC. It encodes CASSLDRGLGEQYF.

This chain uses TRBV28 with TRBJ1-5; 11 bases match TRBD1. J gave up 4 bases and V 8 bases, and 7 bases lay outside the gene matches. The CDR3 is 15 residues long. Germline CDR1 reads MDHEN; CDR2 reads SYDVKM. For the CDR3, the DNA is TGTGCCAGCGTCCCGAGGGACAGGGGGAATCAGCCCCAGCATTTT. As protein: CASVPRDRGNQPQHF.

The CDR3 reads CASSTRDSLTGELFF. The CDR3 nucleotides are TGTGCCAGCAGCACCCGGGACAGTTTGACCGGGGAGCTGTTTTTT. The V call is TRBV7-2, the J call TRBJ2-2; 7 bases are shared with TRBD1. J gave up 5 bases and V 5 bases, and 8 bases lay outside the gene matches. Germline V gives CDR1 SGHTA, CDR2 FQGNSA. This CDR3 spans 15 amino acids. Variable domain in full (rest from reference TRBV7-2 and TRBJ2-2): GAGVSQSPSNKVTEKGKDVELRCDPISGHTALYWYRQSLGQGLEFLIYFQGNSAPDKSGLPSDRFSAERTGGSVSTLTIQRTQQEDSAVYLCASSTRDSLTGELFFGEGSRLTVL.

The V and J genes are TRBV28 and TRBJ1-2, with a weak D call TRBD1 (6 bases). The CDR3 length is 15 residues. V lost 6 bases, J lost 3 bases, and 17 bases lay in between. Germline-derived CDR1 and CDR2 are MDHEN and SYDVKM. CDR3 amino acids: CASSTTGLGDYGYTF. DNA of the CDR3: TGTGCCAGCAGCACTACAGGGTTAGGGGACTATGGCTACACCTTC.

The chain employs TRBV28 and TRBJ1-1; 8 bases are a match to TRBD1. The junction had 6 bases not matched to a gene; V was cut back by 6 bases and J by 3 bases. This CDR3 spans 14 amino acids. Germline assignment: CDR1 MDHEN and CDR2 SYDVKM. The CDR3 bases are TGTGCCAGCAGGTTGGACAGGGCGGACACTGAAGCTTTCTTT. It codes for CASRLDRADTEAFF. Full variable domain (outside the CDR3, taken from reference TRBV28 and TRBJ1-1): DVKVTQSSRYLVKRTGEKVFLECVQDMDHENMFWYRQDPGLGLRLIYFSYDVKMKEKGDIPEGYSVSREKKERFSLILESASTNQTSMYLCASRLDRADTEAFFGQGTRLTVV.

This rearrangement joins TRBV7-3 to TRBJ2-5, with a weak D call TRBD2 (5 bases). With 1 base removed from V and 2 bases from J, the gap between germline ends came to 11 bases. Per the germline V gene, CDR1 is SGHTA and CDR2 is FQGTGA. CDR3 size: 15 residues. CDR3 residues: CASSLSGSGQETQYF. The CDR3 DNA sequence: TGTGCCAGCAGCTTAAGTGGCAGCGGACAAGAGACCCAGTACTTC.

This chain uses TRBV7-2 with TRBJ1-3, with 8 positions matching TRBD1. The trim removed 1 base at V and 2 bases at J, leaving 10 bases unmatched. Germline V gives CDR1 SGHTA, CDR2 FQGNSA. The CDR3 totals 18 residues. Written as DNA, the CDR3 is TGTGCCAGCAGCTTAGAGGGTCGAAGGACAGGGACTGGAAACACCATATATTTT. Its translation is CASSLEGRRTGTGNTIYF.

This clone was seen a single time. The rearrangement uses TRBV5-6 and TRBJ2-5; D gene uncertain. Germline CDR1 reads SGHDT; CDR2 reads YYEEEE. The length of the CDR3 is 14 residues. Trimming removed 4 bases from V and 4 bases from J, with 14 bases in between. The CDR3 loop is CASSGPGPPETQYF. The CDR3 DNA sequence: TGTGCCAGCAGCGGCCCGGGTCCGCCAGAGACCCAGTACTTC.

This rearrangement joins TRBV4-1 to TRBJ1-6; the D is unclear. This CDR3 region has 13 residues. Germline V gives CDR1 MGHRA, CDR2 YSYEKL. V lost 2 bases and J 9 bases, leaving 8 bases between the germline ends. For the CDR3, the DNA is TGCGCCAGCAGCCAACCGTCAAGTTCACCCCTCCACTTT. Its translation is CASSQPSSSPLHF.

This rearrangement joins TRBV11-3 to TRBJ1-2; D not certain. The CDR3 runs 15 residues. CDR1 SGHNT and CDR2 YENEEA come from the germline V gene. The V end lost 0 bases, the J end lost 0 bases, and 8 bases lay between the germline ends. CDR3 bases: TGTGCCAGCAGCTTAGAGATGACACCTAACTATGGCTACACCTTC. It encodes CASSLEMTPNYGYTF.

The chain carries TRBV30 and TRBJ2-1; D possibly matches TRBD1 or TRBD2 (5 bases each). Germline V gene lookup returns CDR1 GTSNPN and CDR2 SVGIG (reference sequence). The V end lost 3 bases, the J end lost 7 bases, and 16 bases lay between the germline ends. The CDR3 spans 14 residues. For the CDR3, the DNA is TGTGCCTGGAGAGGGTGGGGGTACAGGAATGAGCAGTTCTTC. Protein sequence: CAWRGWGYRNEQFF.

The gene calls are TRBV6-6 and TRBJ1-2, with TRBD1 identical over 7 bases. This CDR3 has 15 residues. Looked up from germline, CDR1 is MNHNY and CDR2 is SVGAGI (reference sequence). With 2 bases clipped from V and 4 bases from J, the junction kept 7 bases outside the gene matches. The CDR3 DNA is TGTGCCAGCAGTTACCGAGACAGGGTAACCTATGGCTACACCTTC. Translation gives CASSYRDRVTYGYTF.

The chain joins TRBV29-1 to TRBJ1-4; tentatively, D is TRBD1 (5 bases). This CDR3 is 14 amino acids long. Germline assignment: CDR1 SQVTM and CDR2 ANQGSEA. V gave up 1 base and J gave up 7 bases, with 13 bases separating them. The CDR3 region has the DNA TGCAGCGTTGAAGGGACAACTGATGGTGAAAAACTGTTTTTT. The encoded protein is CSVEGTTDGEKLFF. Full variable domain (rest looked up from reference TRBV29-1 and TRBJ1-4): SAVISQKPSRDICQRGTSLTIQCQVDSQVTMMFWYRQQPGQSLTLIATANQGSEATYESGFVIDKFPISRPNLTFSTLTVSNMSPEDSSIYLCSVEGTTDGEKLFFGSGTQLSVL.

CDR3 nucleotide sequence: TGTGCCATCCGTGGGGGGGCGGGGAACTATGGCTACACCTTC. It translates to CAIRGGAGNYGYTF. The chain recombines TRBV10-3 with TRBJ1-2; the D gene is possibly TRBD1 (6 bases). Trimming took off 8 bases at V and 2 bases at J, with 15 bases between the two ends. Germline V lookup: CDR1 ENHRY, CDR2 SYGVKD. The CDR3 spans 14 residues.

This clone came up a few times. This chain links TRBV20-1 with TRBJ1-2; D is unresolved. The V and J ends lost 3 bases and 4 bases respectively, with 15 bases between them. This CDR3 comprises 14 residues. Germline values: CDR1 DFQATT, CDR2 SNEGSKA (reference sequence). The CDR3 sequence: CSASEASALYGYTF. The DNA of the CDR3 is TGCAGTGCTAGTGAGGCGTCGGCACTCTATGGCTACACCTTC.

This chain joins TRBV5-6 and TRBJ1-1, with D possibly matching TRBD1 (6 bases). CDR3 length: 14 amino acids. Germline V CDR1 and CDR2: SGHDT, YYEEEE. V lost 6 bases, J lost 0 bases, and 12 bases lay in between. As DNA, the CDR3 is TGTGCCAGCACAGCACACAGGGTGAACACTGAAGCTTTCTTT. Translated: CASTAHRVNTEAFF.

V gene TRBV2 combines with J gene TRBJ2-2; 8 bases fit TRBD2. CDR3 length equals 14 residues. V trimming: 6 bases; J trimming: 2 bases; junction bases outside the gene matches: 2. Germline CDR1 is SNHLY and CDR2 is FYNNEI. The CDR3 DNA sequence: TGTGCCAGCAGGCGGACTAGCAACACCGGGGAGCTGTTTTTT. The encoded protein is CASRRTSNTGELFF.

V gene TRBV29-1 combines with J gene TRBJ2-7, with 12 bases identical to TRBD1. The V and J ends lost 1 base and 3 bases, in that order; junction bases with no gene match: 1. CDR3 length: 14 amino acids. Germline CDR1 reads SQVTM; CDR2 reads ANQGSEA. The chain's CDR3 is CSVEGDRGLYEQYF. For the CDR3, the DNA is TGCAGCGTTGAAGGGGACAGGGGGCTCTACGAGCAGTACTTC.

The rearrangement uses TRBV12-3 or TRBV12-4 and TRBJ2-5, with D perhaps TRBD2 (5 bases). The CDR3 sequence is 13 residues long. The V gene lost 3 bases and the J gene lost 5 bases, with 10 bases spanning the gap. This CDR3 reads CASSFGLSETQYF. The CDR3 DNA follows: TGTGCCAGCAGTTTTGGACTCTCGGAGACCCAGTACTTC.

The chain links TRBV18 to TRBJ1-4; D uncertain. V gave up 2 bases and J gave up 0 bases, with 4 bases separating them. This CDR3 has 14 residues. CDR1 KGHSH and CDR2 LQKENI come from the germline V gene. The CDR3 loop is CASSPTATNEKLFF. The DNA of the CDR3 is TGTGCCAGCTCACCAACCGCAACTAATGAAAAACTGTTTTTT.

This clone was counted once. This rearrangement joins TRBV9 to TRBJ2-7; 8 bases align to TRBD2. The CDR3 is 13 amino acids. From germline, CDR1 is SGDLS and CDR2 YYNGEE. The V and J ends lost 0 bases and 6 bases, in that order; junction bases with no gene match: 2. This CDR3 reads CASSVAGGTEQYF. The CDR3, as DNA: TGTGCCAGCAGCGTAGCGGGAGGGACCGAGCAGTACTTC.

The gene calls are TRBV5-1 and TRBJ1-3; D possibly corresponds to TRBD1 (5 bases). The V end was cut by 1 base, the J end by 2 bases, with 13 bases between. Germline CDR1 SGHRS, CDR2 YFSETQ. The CDR3 totals 16 residues. This CDR3 is CASSLRSGTTGNTIYF. The CDR3 nucleotides are TGCGCCAGCAGCTTGAGGTCTGGGACTACTGGAAACACCATATATTTT.

This clone was recorded only once. V usage is TRBV2 and J usage is TRBJ2-7; 8 bases match TRBD1. This CDR3 has 13 amino acids. Trimming removed 8 bases from V and 6 bases from J; junction bases left unmatched: 9. CDR1 is SNHLY, CDR2 FYNNEI, per germline. This CDR3 is CASGGQGGGEQYF. The CDR3 bases are TGTGCCAGCGGTGGACAGGGAGGTGGCGAGCAGTACTTC.